The rows below give T cell receptor beta chains drawn from one sample of a study of blood T cell repertoires in COVID-19. The data were produced by immunoSEQ multiplex PCR, yet TCRdb's version contains in-frame clones alone and is incomplete. The data show 200,000 to 300,000 clones, around 89% seen once. The sample was PBMCs or T cells enriched from blood (not recorded which). The origin of the receptors is a woman between 40 and 50 years old with acute COVID-19. CDR3s include the opening cysteine and the closing phenylalanine or tryptophan. A D gene is named only where the DNA matches it firmly. Rows give clone size only sometimes, using once, few, many, or a class for an expanded clone.

TRBJ2-3	-	TRBV2	-	CASTRDSGTDTQYF	TGTGCCAGCACCCGGGACTCCGGCACAGATACGCAGTATTTT
TRBJ2-1	-	TRBV5-1	-	CASSLGAPNYNEQFF	TGCGCCAGCAGCTTGGGAGCGCCCAACTACAATGAGCAGTTCTTC
TRBJ2-5	-	TRBV7-2	TRBD2	CASSLGLAGGETQYF	TGTGCCAGCAGCCTGGGACTAGCGGGGGGCGAGACCCAGTACTTC
TRBJ2-3	-	TRBV2	TRBD2	CASRNSGAITDTQYF	TGTGCCAGCAGAAACAGCGGGGCGATCACAGATACGCAGTATTTT
TRBJ1-1	-	TRBV27	-	CASSTEVRGTEAFF	TGTGCCAGCAGTACGGAGGTGCGAGGGACTGAAGCTTTCTTT
TRBJ2-7	once	TRBV4-3	-	CASSPQTGTYEQYF	TGCGCCAGCAGCCCCCAGACGGGGACCTACGAGCAGTACTTC
TRBJ1-2	-	TRBV5-6	-	CASSLEGRGGYTF	TGTGCCAGCAGCTTGGAAGGTAGGGGTGGCTACACCTTC
TRBJ1-1	-	TRBV5-6	TRBD1	CASTLLVRGRNQAFF	TGTGCCAGCACCCTTTTGGTCAGGGGGCGAAATCAAGCTTTCTTT
TRBJ2-1	-	TRBV7-2	-	CASSKQRSSYNEQFF	TGTGCCAGCAGCAAACAGAGAAGCTCCTACAATGAGCAGTTCTTC
TRBJ1-5	few	TRBV5-8	-	CASSLGTASNQPQHF	TGTGCCAGCAGCTTGGGCACAGCCAGCAATCAGCCCCAGCATTTT
TRBJ1-2	-	TRBV12-3/TRBV12-4	TRBD1	CASRTGGYGYTF	TGTGCCAGCAGAACAGGGGGCTATGGCTACACCTTC
TRBJ2-1	-	TRBV27	TRBD1	CASSPWDSDRNEQFF	TGTGCCAGCAGCCCATGGGACAGCGATCGCAATGAGCAGTTCTTC
TRBJ2-3	-	TRBV24-1	TRBD2	CATSDATLAGSTDTQYF	TGTGCCACCAGTGATGCCACCCTAGCGGGGAGCACAGATACGCAGTATTTT
TRBJ2-2	once	TRBV6-2/TRBV6-3	-	CASSLPEGSSNTGELFF	TGTGCCAGCAGTCTCCCTGAGGGCAGTTCTAACACCGGGGAGCTGTTTTTT
TRBJ1-5	-	TRBV7-2	-	CASSWDTFNQPQHF	TGTGCCAGCAGCTGGGACACTTTTAATCAGCCCCAGCATTTT
TRBJ1-5	-	TRBV27	TRBD1	CASSLGQGAGWGQPQHF	TGTGCCAGCAGTCTGGGGCAGGGGGCAGGTTGGGGTCAGCCCCAGCATTTT
TRBJ2-5	-	TRBV10-1	-	CASSGQASRETQYF	TGCGCCAGCAGTGGGCAGGCCTCCAGGGAGACCCAGTACTTC
TRBJ1-2	-	TRBV5-6	TRBD1	CASSFIPGQGKDYGYTF	TGTGCCAGCAGCTTCATTCCGGGACAGGGAAAGGACTATGGCTACACCTTC
TRBJ1-2	-	TRBV9	-	CASSVGGGLNYGYTF	TGTGCCAGCAGCGTAGGTGGAGGGCTCAACTATGGCTACACCTTC
TRBJ1-6	-	TRBV14	-	CASSQFSDTQRNSPLHF	TGTGCCAGCAGCCAATTTTCGGACACGCAACGGAATTCACCCCTCCACTTT
TRBJ1-3	-	TRBV7-2	-	CASSLGGSLGNTIYF	TGTGCCAGCAGCTTGGGGGGGAGTTTAGGAAACACCATATATTTT
TRBJ2-3	-	TRBV15	-	CATSRDRGDTQYF	TGTGCCACCAGCAGAGATAGGGGAGATACGCAGTATTTT